The rows below give T cell receptor beta chains drawn from one sample of a study of PD-L1 blockade in urothelial cancer. TCRdb keeps only in-frame clones here, not all; method: immunoSEQ multiplex PCR. The data contain roughly 87,000 clones, roughly nine tenths of them singletons. Specimen: PBMCs, collected around atezolizumab (anti-PD-L1) treatment. The receptors stem from a woman at least 80 years old with urothelial cancer. Both conserved end residues are part of each CDR3. A D gene is named only where the DNA matches it firmly. The size field is filled for only some rows; it gives once, few, many or a size class.

D gene	clone size	V gene	J gene	CDR3 DNA	CDR3 protein
.	.	TRBV2	TRBJ2-1	TGTGCCAGCAGCGGTTACAATGAGCAGTTCTTC	CASSGYNEQFF
TRBD1	.	TRBV30	TRBJ1-5	TGTGCCTGGAGCTTCTCAGGGGGTGGAAATCAGCCCCAGCATTTT	CAWSFSGGGNQPQHF
TRBD1	.	TRBV14	TRBJ1-2	TGTGCCAGCAGCTACCGACAGGGCGTCGGGGGCTACACCTTC	CASSYRQGVGGYTF
TRBD2	.	TRBV15	TRBJ2-1	TGTGCCACCGGGAGCGGGGTAGCGGGAAGGAATGAGCAGTTCTTC	CATGSGVAGRNEQFF
.	.	TRBV5-1	TRBJ1-1	TGCGCCAGCAGCTTGAGAGGCGATCAGGGGACTGAAGCTTTCTTT	CASSLRGDQGTEAFF
TRBD1	.	TRBV15	TRBJ2-7	TGTGCCACCAGAAGGACAGGGAGCTCCTACGAGCAGTACTTC	CATRRTGSSYEQYF
.	.	TRBV9	TRBJ2-5	TGTGCCAGCAGCGCGGCGGTGGCAAGGGAGACCCAGTACTTC	CASSAAVARETQYF
.	.	TRBV19	TRBJ2-1	TGTGCCAGTAGTATAGCCACGGAGAGCAATGAGCAGTTCTTC	CASSIATESNEQFF
TRBD1	few	TRBV28	TRBJ1-1	TGTGCCAGCAGTTTAGGGACAGGGATGAACACTGAAGCTTTCTTT	CASSLGTGMNTEAFF
.	.	TRBV18	TRBJ1-1	TGTGCCAGCCTCGGGGAGGGCAGGACTGAAGCTTTCTTT	CASLGEGRTEAFF
.	.	TRBV5-6	TRBJ2-5	TGTGCCAGCAGCCGGGGGGCGGAGGAGACCCAGTACTTC	CASSRGAEETQYF
TRBD2	.	TRBV11-2	TRBJ2-2	TGTGCCAGCAGCAGAATTAGCGGGAGGGCGAACACCGGGGAGCTGTTTTTT	CASSRISGRANTGELFF
TRBD1	once	TRBV18	TRBJ2-5	TGTGCCAGCTCACCCAGGACAGGGGGAGGAGAGACCCAGTACTTC	CASSPRTGGGETQYF
.	.	TRBV19	TRBJ2-2	TGTGCCAGTAGTAACAGGAACACCGGGGAGCTGTTTTTT	CASSNRNTGELFF
TRBD1	.	TRBV28	TRBJ1-2	TGTGCCAGCAGCCTACAGGGGGCGGATTCTGGCTACACCTTC	CASSLQGADSGYTF
.	.	TRBV29-1	TRBJ1-2	TGCAGCGTTGAGCTGTCGACAGACAGCTATGGCTACACCTTC	CSVELSTDSYGYTF
.	.	TRBV13	TRBJ2-3	TGTGCCAGCAGCTTAGCCTCTTATACGCAGTATTTT	CASSLASYTQYF
.	.	TRBV6-1	TRBJ2-1	TGTGCCAGCAGTGCCCTTGTTGGAGGTGAGCAGTTCTTC	CASSALVGGEQFF
.	.	TRBV28	TRBJ1-1	TGTGCCAGCAATGATGGTAGCACTGAAGCTTTCTTT	CASNDGSTEAFF
.	.	TRBV5-1	TRBJ1-2	TGCGCCAGCAGCTTAACAGGGACCGTAGCTAGCTATGGCTACACCTTC	CASSLTGTVASYGYTF
TRBD2	.	TRBV7-3	TRBJ2-1	TGTGCCAGCAGCTTAAGGGCTAGCGGGAGGCTCAATGAGCAGTTCTTC	CASSLRASGRLNEQFF
.	.	TRBV19	TRBJ1-4	TGTGCCAGTAAGGAGGGATATGAAAAACTGTTTTTT	CASKEGYEKLFF
.	once	TRBV27	TRBJ1-4	TGTGCCAGCAGGCTTGGGGGGAGTATCAATGAAAAACTGTTTTTT	CASRLGGSINEKLFF
.	.	TRBV30	TRBJ1-2	TGTGCCTGGAGTGTAAGCAGCTACACCTTC	CAWSVSSYTF
TRBD1	.	TRBV4-2	TRBJ2-1	TGTGCCAGCAGCCAAGATAAGGTTGGGACAGGGATCAATGAGCAGTTCTTC	CASSQDKVGTGINEQFF
TRBD2	.	TRBV19	TRBJ2-1	TGTGCCAGTAGTATCCTAGCGGGAGAAGGAAGTGAGCAGTTCTTC	CASSILAGEGSEQFF
.	.	TRBV27	TRBJ1-3	TGTGCCAGCAGGACAGAGGCAGCCGGAAACACCATATATTTT	CASRTEAAGNTIYF
.	once	TRBV5-4	TRBJ1-4	TGTGCCAGCACCCAGGGGCTGGAAGAAAAACTGTTTTTT	CASTQGLEEKLFF
.	.	TRBV28	TRBJ1-2	TGTGCCAGCAGTTTGGAACCGGAGAGCTATGGCTACACCTTC	CASSLEPESYGYTF